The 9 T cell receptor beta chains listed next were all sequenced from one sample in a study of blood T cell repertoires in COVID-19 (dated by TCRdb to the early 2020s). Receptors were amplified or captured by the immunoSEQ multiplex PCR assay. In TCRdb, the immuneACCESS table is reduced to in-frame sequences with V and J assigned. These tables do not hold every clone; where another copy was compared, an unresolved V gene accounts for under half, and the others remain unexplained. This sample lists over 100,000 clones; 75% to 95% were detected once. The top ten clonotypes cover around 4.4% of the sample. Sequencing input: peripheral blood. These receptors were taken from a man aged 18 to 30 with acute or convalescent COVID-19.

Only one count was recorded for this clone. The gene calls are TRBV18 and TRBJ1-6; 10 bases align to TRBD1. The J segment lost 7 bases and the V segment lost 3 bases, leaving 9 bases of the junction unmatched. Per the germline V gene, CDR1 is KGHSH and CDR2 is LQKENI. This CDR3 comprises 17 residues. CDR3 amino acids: CASSPSLPGQGNSPLHF. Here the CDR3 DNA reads TGTGCCAGCTCACCTAGCCTTCCGGGACAGGGGAATTCACCCCTCCACTTT.

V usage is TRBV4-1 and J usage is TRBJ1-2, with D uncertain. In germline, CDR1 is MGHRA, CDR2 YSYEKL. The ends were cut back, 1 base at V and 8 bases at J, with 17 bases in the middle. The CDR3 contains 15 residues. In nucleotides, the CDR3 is TGCGCCAGCAGCCAAGTGATTATCCGCTGGCGGGGCTACACCTTC. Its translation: CASSQVIIRWRGYTF.

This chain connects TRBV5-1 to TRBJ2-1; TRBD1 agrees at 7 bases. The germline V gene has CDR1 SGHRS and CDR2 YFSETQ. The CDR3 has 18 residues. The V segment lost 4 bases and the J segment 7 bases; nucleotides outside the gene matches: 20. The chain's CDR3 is CASSRTGQAAIRYNEQFF. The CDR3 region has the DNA TGCGCCAGCAGCCGGACTGGACAGGCCGCCATACGTTATAATGAGCAGTTCTTC. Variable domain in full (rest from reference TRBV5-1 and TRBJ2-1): KAGVTQTPRYLIKTRGQQVTLSCSPISGHRSVSWYQQTPGQGLQFLFEYFSETQRNKGNFPGRFSGRQFSNSRSEMNVSTLELGDSALYLCASSRTGQAAIRYNEQFFGPGTRLTVL.

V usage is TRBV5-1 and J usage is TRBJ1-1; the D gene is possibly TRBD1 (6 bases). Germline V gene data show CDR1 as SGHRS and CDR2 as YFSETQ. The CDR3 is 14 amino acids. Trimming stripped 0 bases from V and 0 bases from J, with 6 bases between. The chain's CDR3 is CASSLGQVNTEAFF. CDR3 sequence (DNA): TGCGCCAGCAGCTTGGGACAGGTGAACACTGAAGCTTTCTTT.

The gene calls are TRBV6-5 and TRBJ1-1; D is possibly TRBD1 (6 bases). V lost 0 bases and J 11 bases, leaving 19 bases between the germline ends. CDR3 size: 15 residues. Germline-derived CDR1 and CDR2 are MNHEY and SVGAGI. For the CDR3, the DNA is TGTGCCAGCAGTTACTCGATAACGGGGGGCGCGGCGGCTTTCTTT. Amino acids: CASSYSITGGAAAFF.

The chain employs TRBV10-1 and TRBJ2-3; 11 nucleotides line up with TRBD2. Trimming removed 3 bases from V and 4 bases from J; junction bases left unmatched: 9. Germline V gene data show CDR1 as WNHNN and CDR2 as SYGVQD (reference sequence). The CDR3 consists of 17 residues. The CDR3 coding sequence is TGCGCCAGCAGTGACATTGCCCCGGGACTAGCGGCAGATACGCAGTATTTT. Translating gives CASSDIAPGLAADTQYF.

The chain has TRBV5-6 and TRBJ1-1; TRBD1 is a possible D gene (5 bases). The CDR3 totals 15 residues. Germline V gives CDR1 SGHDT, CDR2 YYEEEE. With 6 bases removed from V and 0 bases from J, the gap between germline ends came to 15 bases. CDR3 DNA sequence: TGTGCCAGCACCTCCTGGGGGGGGATGAACACTGAAGCTTTCTTT. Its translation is CASTSWGGMNTEAFF.

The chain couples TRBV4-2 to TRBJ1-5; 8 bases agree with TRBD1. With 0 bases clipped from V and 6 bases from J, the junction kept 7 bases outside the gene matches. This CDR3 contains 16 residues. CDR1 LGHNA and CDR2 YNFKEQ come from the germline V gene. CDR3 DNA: TGTGCCAGCAGCCAAGAATTCGGACAGGGTCGTCAGCCCCAGCATTTT. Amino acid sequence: CASSQEFGQGRQPQHF.

The CDR3 DNA reads as TGTGCCAGCTCTCTGGACAGGAGAGACACCATATATTTT. Translated: CASSLDRRDTIYF. The chain couples TRBV18 to TRBJ1-3; TRBD1 matches at 7 bases. The CDR3 consists of 13 residues. J was trimmed by 8 bases and V by 6 bases; bases with no gene match: 7. Germline CDR1 KGHSH, CDR2 LQKENI.